The TCR beta chain under discussion was sequenced for a study of beta chain features in type 1 diabetes. V was clipped by 10 bases and J by 3 bases, with 16 bases between them. Germline V lookup: CDR1 MNHEY, CDR2 SVGAGI. The CDR3 totals 13 residues. Investigators reverse transcribed all isolated RNA, so they sequenced expressed TCRB transcripts. Generated by immunoSEQ multiplex PCR, the TCRdb table keeps only in-frame clones and is missing some. The data contain around 190,000 clones, around 13% of them singletons. The sample taken for sequencing was central memory CD4+ T cells from blood. The receptor comes from a woman aged 18-35 years in good health. This chain joins TRBV6-5 and TRBJ2-7; D may be TRBD2 (6 bases). CDR3 loop: CAIRRGSRYEQYF. The CDR3 DNA sequence: TGTGCCATCCGACGGGGGAGTCGCTACGAGCAGTACTTC.